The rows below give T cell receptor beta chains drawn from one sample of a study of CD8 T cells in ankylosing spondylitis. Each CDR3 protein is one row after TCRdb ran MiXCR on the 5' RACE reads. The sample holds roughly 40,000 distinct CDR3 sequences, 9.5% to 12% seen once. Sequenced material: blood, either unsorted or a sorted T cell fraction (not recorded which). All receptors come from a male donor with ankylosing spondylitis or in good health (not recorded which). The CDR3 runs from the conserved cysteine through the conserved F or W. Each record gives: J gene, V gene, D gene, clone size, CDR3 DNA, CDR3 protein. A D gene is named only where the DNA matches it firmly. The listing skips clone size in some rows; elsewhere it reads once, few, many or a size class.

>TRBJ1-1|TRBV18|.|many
TGTGCCAGCTCACCACTCCAGCTCTTGAACACTGAAGCTTTCTTT
CASSPLQLLNTEAFF
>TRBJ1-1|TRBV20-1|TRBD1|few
TGCAGTGCCCGGGACAGGGAGACTGAAGCTTTCTTT
CSARDRETEAFF
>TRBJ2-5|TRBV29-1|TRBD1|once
TGCAGCGCCAACAGGGGGTACGTTGGGGAGACCCAGTACTTC
CSANRGYVGETQYF
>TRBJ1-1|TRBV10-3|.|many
TGTGCCATCAGTGATCGAGGGGCGAACACTGAAGCTTTCTTT
CAISDRGANTEAFF
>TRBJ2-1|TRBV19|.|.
TGTGCCAGTAGTATTTTAGAGGAGCAGTTCTTC
CASSILEEQFF
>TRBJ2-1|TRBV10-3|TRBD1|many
TGTGCCATCAGTCTAAACAGGGGCTCCTACAATGAGCAGTTCTTC
CAISLNRGSYNEQFF
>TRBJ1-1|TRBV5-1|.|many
TGCGCCAGCAGCTTGGCCACAGTCCGGAACACTGAAGCTTTCTTT
CASSLATVRNTEAFF
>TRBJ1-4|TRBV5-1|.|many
TGCGCCAGCAGCTTGGCCGTCGGGGATGAAAAACTGTTTTTT
CASSLAVGDEKLFF
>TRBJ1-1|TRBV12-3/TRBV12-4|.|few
TGTGCCAGCAGTCCCGGACAGTTACTCACTGAAGCTTTCTTT
CASSPGQLLTEAFF
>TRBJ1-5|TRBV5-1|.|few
TGCGCCAGCAGCGACGGGAGCAATCAGCCCCAGCATTTT
CASSDGSNQPQHF
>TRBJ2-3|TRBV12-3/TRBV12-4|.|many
TGTGCCAGCAGGGAGATCACAGATACGCAGTATTTT
CASREITDTQYF
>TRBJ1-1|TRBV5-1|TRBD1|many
TGCGCCAGCAGCGCGACCCTCGGGACAGGGGGACCGAACACTGAAGCTTTCTTT
CASSATLGTGGPNTEAFF
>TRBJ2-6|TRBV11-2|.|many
TGTGCCAGCAGTATAAATGGGTGGGCCAACGTCCTGACTTTC
CASSINGWANVLTF
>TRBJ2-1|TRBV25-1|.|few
TGTGCCAGCAGTGACTACAATGAGCAGTTCTTC
CASSDYNEQFF
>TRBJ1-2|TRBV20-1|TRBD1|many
TGCAGTGCGGGACAGGATGGCTACACCTTC
CSAGQDGYTF
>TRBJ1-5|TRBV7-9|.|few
TGTGCCAGCAGCTTAGGGGAGACTGCAAACAATCAGCCCCAGCATTTT
CASSLGETANNQPQHF
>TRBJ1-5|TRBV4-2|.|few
TGTGCCAGCAGCCCTGAGCAAGTCAGGGTGAATCAGCCCCAGCATTTT
CASSPEQVRVNQPQHF
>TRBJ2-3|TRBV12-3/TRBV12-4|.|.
TGTACCCGCAGTTTAACCGTGAGGACGGTCTCTCGCACAGATACGCAGTATTTT
CTRSLTVRTVSRTDTQYF
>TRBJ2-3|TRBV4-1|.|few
TGCGCCAGCAGCCAAGCTTCTACCCGGGGCACAGATACGCAGTATTTT
CASSQASTRGTDTQYF
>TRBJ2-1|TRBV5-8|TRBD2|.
TGTGCCAGCAGCGGGACTAGCGGGGGCTACAATGAGCAGTTCTTC
CASSGTSGGYNEQFF
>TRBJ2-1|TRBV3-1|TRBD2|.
TGTGCCAGCAGCCCTCAGATGGCGGGGGGATATGAGCAGTTCTTC
CASSPQMAGGYEQFF
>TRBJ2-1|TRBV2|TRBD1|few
TGTGCCAGCCTCAGGGGGCTTCGATCTTCACATGAGCAGTTCTTC
CASLRGLRSSHEQFF
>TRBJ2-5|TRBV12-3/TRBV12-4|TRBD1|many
TGTGCCAGCAGCAACAGGGGCCGACAAGAGACCCAGTACTTC
CASSNRGRQETQYF
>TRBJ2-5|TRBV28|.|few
TGTGCCAGCAGAGAACAGGGCCAAGAGACCCAGTACTTC
CASREQGQETQYF
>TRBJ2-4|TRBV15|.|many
TGTGCCACCAGCAGAGAGGAGGTAGCCAAAAACATTCAGTACTTC
CATSREEVAKNIQYF
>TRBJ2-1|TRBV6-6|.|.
TGTGCCAGCTCCCCTACAGGCTCTAAAGAGCAGTTCTTC
CASSPTGSKEQFF
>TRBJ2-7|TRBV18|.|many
TGTGCCAGCTCACCCCAGGGGTGGGGCGAGCAGTACTTC
CASSPQGWGEQYF